The 27 T cell receptor beta chains below come from one sample, sequenced in a study of shared clonotypes between healthy human individuals. Here immunoSEQ multiplex PCR was the method, and the copy in TCRdb shows in-frame clones only, minus some. The data hold about 2.1 million clones, with 90% to 95% observed a single time. Terminally differentiated effector memory CD45RA+ cells were left out of the naive CD8 fraction, which was CD45RO-negative and positively selected for CCR7. The sample consisted of naive CD8+ T cells from PBMCs. Receptors originate from a man between 18 and 35 years old in good health. Some clones in this sample may be carry-over from other donors' samples.

This sequence joins TRBV5-1 and TRBJ1-1; D gene unclear. Trimming stripped 4 bases from V and 1 base from J, with 8 bases between. The CDR3 length is 13 residues. Germline CDR1 SGHRS, CDR2 YFSETQ. The CDR3 is CASSRRENTEAFF. CDR3 DNA: TGCGCCAGCAGCCGGAGGGAGAACACTGAAGCTTTCTTT.

The gene calls are TRBV5-6 and TRBJ2-7; tentative D call: TRBD2 (6 bases). V lost 4 bases to trimming and J lost 2 bases, with 13 bases between them. This CDR3 spans 14 amino acids. Germline V gene sequence: CDR1 SGHDT, CDR2 YYEEEE. CDR3 in amino acids: CASSSPGTPYEQYF. CDR3 nucleotide sequence: TGTGCCAGCAGCAGCCCCGGGACTCCCTACGAGCAGTACTTC.

The rearrangement links TRBV14 to TRBJ2-1; TRBD1 aligns across 7 bases. Trimming took 6 bases from V and 1 from J; bases not matched to a gene: 6. The length of the CDR3 is 15 residues. The germline V gene has CDR1 SGHDN and CDR2 FVKESK. CDR3: CASRQGSRSYNEQFF. CDR3 nucleotide sequence: TGTGCCAGCAGACAGGGGTCAAGGTCCTACAATGAGCAGTTCTTC.

This clone was counted between two and nine times. This chain joins TRBV7-9 and TRBJ1-2, with TRBD1 matching over 8 bases. J was trimmed by 3 bases and V by 5 bases; bases with no gene match: 2. The CDR3 consists of 13 residues. Germline V CDR1 and CDR2: SEHNR, FQNEAQ (reference sequence). DNA of the CDR3: TGTGCCAGCAGCACAGGGGGTTACTATGGCTACACCTTC. This translates into CASSTGGYYGYTF.

The gene calls are TRBV28 and TRBJ1-4; D possibly corresponds to TRBD1 (5 bases). In germline, CDR1 is MDHEN, CDR2 SYDVKM. Trimming shortened V by 6 bases and J by 5 bases, and 16 bases separated the two germline ends. The CDR3 is 15 residues long. CDR3 amino acids: CASSPPGRSNEKLFF. CDR3 nucleotides: TGTGCCAGCAGCCCCCCGGGACGGAGCAATGAAAAACTGTTTTTT.

J is TRBJ2-1 and V is TRBV7-8, with 10 bases fitting TRBD2. CDR3 length equals 14 residues. Germline loops: CDR1 SGHVS, CDR2 FQNEAQ. V was pared by 5 bases and J by 8 bases, with 6 bases of the junction left unmatched. The CDR3: CASSQYLAGDEQFF. CDR3 nucleotide sequence: TGTGCCAGCAGCCAATATCTAGCGGGAGATGAGCAGTTCTTC.

V gene TRBV6-6 combines with J gene TRBJ2-6; no clear D. The CDR3 is 12 amino acids. Germline CDR1 and CDR2: MNHNY and SVGAGI (reference sequence). V lost 2 bases, J lost 13 bases, and 9 bases lay in between. As DNA, the CDR3 is TGTGCCAGCAGTTACGGGGTCCCGGTCCTGACTTTC. Its translation: CASSYGVPVLTF.

V gene TRBV13 combines with J gene TRBJ2-3, with D perhaps being TRBD1 or TRBD2 (5 bases each). The CDR3 covers 14 residues. Germline values: CDR1 PRHDT, CDR2 FYEKMQ (reference sequence). The V and J ends lost 4 bases and 3 bases respectively, with 11 bases between them. In nucleotides, the CDR3 is TGTGCCAGCAGCTCGACAGAGCGGACAGATACGCAGTATTTT. It encodes CASSSTERTDTQYF. Combining the CDR3 with reference TRBV13 and TRBJ2-3 gives the whole variable domain AAGVIQSPRHLIKEKRETATLKCYPIPRHDTVYWYQQGPGQDPQFLISFYEKMQSDKGSIPDRFSAQQFSDYHSELNMSSLELGDSALYFCASSSTERTDTQYFGPGTRLTVL.

The CDR3 sequence: CASSTPGRYNEQFF. The CDR3 region has the DNA TGTGCCAGCAGTACTCCCGGCAGGTACAATGAGCAGTTCTTC. This chain links TRBV28 with TRBJ2-1; D remains ambiguous. The CDR3 extends over 14 amino acids. Trimming shortened V by 5 bases and J by 4 bases, and 12 bases separated the two germline ends. Germline-derived CDR1 and CDR2 are MDHEN and SYDVKM.

This clone was observed a single time. The genes are TRBV29-1 and TRBJ1-2, with a possible D match to TRBD1 (6 bases). The CDR3 is 11 amino acids. V was cut by 7 bases and J by 6 bases, with 12 bases left in between. Germline V CDR1 and CDR2: SQVTM, ANQGSEA. The CDR3 sequence: CSGGPGDGYTF. CDR3 nucleotides: TGCAGCGGTGGGCCAGGGGATGGCTACACCTTC.

The gene calls are TRBV6-6 and TRBJ1-4; D is uncertain. Per germline, CDR1 MNHNY and CDR2 SVGAGI (reference sequence). Trimming removed 8 bases at V and 7 bases at J, with 20 bases between. This CDR3 is 15 amino acids long. The CDR3 reads CASATEDGPPEKLFF. The CDR3 DNA sequence: TGTGCCAGCGCAACCGAAGACGGGCCCCCTGAAAAACTGTTTTTT.

This clone was observed a few times. The chain recombines TRBV27 with TRBJ1-1; no reliable D call. In germline, CDR1 is MNHEY, CDR2 SMNVEV (reference sequence). The CDR3 spans 13 residues. Trimming stripped 5 bases from V and 0 bases from J, with 7 bases between. The DNA of the CDR3 is TGTGCCAGCAGTCAGTTGGTGAACACTGAAGCTTTCTTT. The encoded protein is CASSQLVNTEAFF.

This clone was detected a few times. This sample also contains other DNA sequences that code for the same CDR3. CDR3 in amino acids: CASSIRSGEKLFF. CDR3 in DNA: TGTGCCAGTAGTATCAGGTCGGGGGAAAAACTGTTTTTT. This chain connects TRBV19 to TRBJ1-4; no firm D call. V was trimmed by 3 bases and J by 8 bases, leaving 10 bases between them. Germline V gene data show CDR1 as LNHDA and CDR2 as SQIVND (reference sequence). CDR3 length: 13 amino acids.

V usage is TRBV9 and J usage is TRBJ2-7, with D uncertain. Germline V gene sequence: CDR1 SGDLS, CDR2 YYNGEE. Trimming took 4 bases from V and 3 from J, leaving 17 bases between them. The CDR3 length is 15 residues. This CDR3 is CASSSLRVEGYEQYF. Written as DNA, the CDR3 is TGTGCCAGCAGCTCCTTACGGGTGGAAGGCTACGAGCAGTACTTC.

The gene calls are TRBV4-1 and TRBJ2-1; D remains ambiguous. Germline values: CDR1 MGHRA, CDR2 YSYEKL. There are 15 residues in the CDR3. Trimming pared 5 bases from V and 3 bases from J, leaving 14 bases between. CDR3: CASSSKDGYYNEQFF. The CDR3 region has the DNA TGCGCCAGCAGCTCCAAAGACGGGTACTACAATGAGCAGTTCTTC.

This clone was seen just once. V is TRBV7-9 and J is TRBJ2-6; D uncertain. V was pared by 5 bases and J by 0 bases, with 11 bases between. The CDR3 totals 16 residues. Per the germline V gene, CDR1 is SEHNR and CDR2 is FQNEAQ (reference sequence). The DNA of the CDR3 is TGTGCCAGCAGCCCCGGACGGTCCTCTGGGGCCAACGTCCTGACTTTC. Protein sequence: CASSPGRSSGANVLTF.

This clone has more than one count but fewer than ten. The chain links TRBV29-1 to TRBJ1-3; D unresolved. The germline gives CDR1 SQVTM, CDR2 ANQGSEA. With 5 bases removed from V and 2 bases from J, the gap between germline ends came to 13 bases. The CDR3 has 14 amino acids. The CDR3 DNA sequence: TGCAGCGTTATGTGGGAGTACGCTGGAAACACCATATATTTT. This sequence encodes CSVMWEYAGNTIYF.

V usage is TRBV27 and J usage is TRBJ2-1; D gene ambiguous. The CDR3 consists of 17 residues. Per the germline V gene, CDR1 is MNHEY and CDR2 is SMNVEV (reference sequence). V dropped 5 bases and J dropped 3 bases, with 20 bases sitting between them. CDR3 protein: CASSSSPSHYHYNEQFF. In nucleotides, the CDR3 is TGTGCCAGCAGTAGCTCCCCAAGTCACTACCACTACAATGAGCAGTTCTTC.

V usage is TRBV7-9 and J usage is TRBJ2-1, with D maybe TRBD1 (5 bases). Germline CDR1 and CDR2: SEHNR and FQNEAQ (reference sequence). Trimming cost V 4 bases and J 8 bases, with 9 bases left between them. The CDR3 extends over 12 amino acids. The chain's CDR3 is CASSSRVYEQFF. CDR3 nucleotides: TGTGCCAGCAGCTCCAGGGTATATGAGCAGTTCTTC.

The chain links TRBV7-9 to TRBJ2-5, with D unclear. Trimming left V 8 bases short and J 4 bases short, with 8 bases between. This CDR3 has 11 residues. The V gene's germline CDR1 is SEHNR and CDR2 FQNEAQ (reference sequence). In DNA, the CDR3 is TGTGCCAGCCTACGTGGAGAGACCCAGTACTTC. Translated: CASLRGETQYF.

This clone appeared a single time. This rearrangement joins TRBV9 to TRBJ2-1, with TRBD2 matching over 8 bases. The CDR3 consists of 15 residues. CDR1 and CDR2 (germline): SGDLS, YYNGEE. Germline trimming cut 3 bases from V and 9 bases from J; bases unmatched to any gene: 11. The CDR3 coding sequence is TGTGCCAGCAGCGCGGGAGGGACTGCCACTATTGAGCAGTTCTTC. Translation gives CASSAGGTATIEQFF.

V usage is TRBV9 and J usage is TRBJ2-3; 7 bases map to TRBD2. After removal of 3 bases from V and 0 bases from J, the junction contained 13 bases not matched to a gene. This CDR3 spans 18 amino acids. In germline, CDR1 is SGDLS, CDR2 YYNGEE. The DNA of the CDR3 is TGTGCCAGCAGCGCCACCCCATTTATAGCGGGTAGCACAGATACGCAGTATTTT. Its protein product is CASSATPFIAGSTDTQYF.

The rearrangement joins TRBV27 to TRBJ2-7; a weak D match, TRBD1 (7 bases). This CDR3 region has 12 residues. Per the germline V gene, CDR1 is MNHEY and CDR2 is SMNVEV (reference sequence). CDR3 DNA: TGTCCACGGGGGCAGGGGGAAAACGAGCAGTACTTC. Amino acids: CPRGQGENEQYF.

The chain is built from TRBV4-1 and TRBJ2-5, with D hard to call. Germline CDR1 MGHRA, CDR2 YSYEKL. The V end lost 0 bases, the J end lost 10 bases, and 12 bases lay between the germline ends. The CDR3 has 13 amino acids. The CDR3 bases are TGCGCCAGCAGCCAAGAACTTTATAAAGGCCAGTACTTC. Encoded protein: CASSQELYKGQYF.

The gene calls are TRBV10-3 and TRBJ2-2; TRBD1 is a possible D gene (5 bases). V lost 3 bases and J 2 bases, leaving 19 bases between the germline ends. The germline V gene has CDR1 ENHRY and CDR2 SYGVKD. The CDR3 has 18 amino acids. Here the CDR3 reads CAISDIISRAPNTGELFF. For the CDR3, the DNA is TGTGCCATCAGTGATATTATCTCCAGGGCCCCTAACACCGGGGAGCTGTTTTTT.

This clone came up once. This chain uses TRBV27 with TRBJ1-1; D ambiguous. The V end lost 5 bases, the J end lost 6 bases, and 19 bases lay between the germline ends. The CDR3 loop spans 15 amino acids. Germline values: CDR1 MNHEY, CDR2 SMNVEV (reference sequence). CDR3 nucleotide sequence: TGTGCCAGCAGTCCGCGGCACTCCAGAGGAGCTGAAGCTTTCTTT. Protein: CASSPRHSRGAEAFF.

This chain joins TRBV9 and TRBJ1-2; TRBD1 matches 8 bases. This CDR3 has 16 residues. Germline trimming cut 3 bases from V and 4 bases from J; bases unmatched to any gene: 11. Germline loops: CDR1 SGDLS, CDR2 YYNGEE. CDR3 in DNA: TGTGCCAGCAGCGAACTACAGACAGGGGTTCCCTATGGCTACACCTTC. Its translation is CASSELQTGVPYGYTF. Filled out from reference TRBV9 and TRBJ1-2, the complete variable domain reads DSGVTQTPKHLITATGQRVTLRCSPRSGDLSVYWYQQSLDQGLQFLIQYYNGEERAKGNILERFSAQQFPDLHSELNLSSLELGDSALYFCASSELQTGVPYGYTFGSGTRLTVV.